The source of this T cell receptor (beta chain) is a study of T cell repertoires in cytomegalovirus infection. Study details: Through public TCR beta signatures, both CMV infection and matching HLA type were indicated. Notes on the study in general: There were carriers of CMV plus the relevant HLA, and cumulative public TCR beta family frequency identified them. HLA-C-restricted TCR beta clonotypes specific for CMV led the ex vivo response.

As to this clonotype: As yet, its antigen is unknown.

Germline CDR1 reads SGHDN; CDR2 reads FVKESK. V dropped 4 bases and J dropped 3 bases, with 13 bases sitting between them. This CDR3 has 14 residues. TCRdb fed the reads into MiXCR, producing one record per CDR3 protein. The repertoire includes about 180,000 distinct CDR3 sequences, approximately 18% of them detected once, and approximately 25% sits in the top ten. The J gene is TRBJ2-7, the V gene TRBV14, with D perhaps assigned TRBD1 or TRBD2 (5 bases each). The sequence was obtained from a human donor in good health (CMV status not recorded). Some clones in this sample may be carry-over from other donors' samples. Sample: CD8+ T cells from PBMCs. The CDR3 region is CASSPNRDLYEQYF. The DNA of the CDR3 is TGTGCCAGCAGCCCTAACCGGGACCTCTACGAGCAGTACTTC. Full variable domain (missing parts from reference TRBV14 and TRBJ2-7): EAGVTQFPSHSVIEKGQTVTLRCDPISGHDNLYWYRRVMGKEIKFLLHFVKESKQDESGMPNNRFLAERTGGTYSTLKVQPAELEDSGVYFCASSPNRDLYEQYFGPGTRLTVT.